A selection of T cell receptor beta chains follows, all from one sample in a study of T cells after yellow fever vaccination. TCRdb used MiXCR to reprocess the 5' RACE reads, holding one entry per CDR3 protein. The sample carries approximately 300,000 distinct CDR3 sequences, about 10% recorded once. Material: CD4+ T cells sorted from PBMCs, obtained 45 days after the yellow fever booster vaccination. Receptors originate from a man younger than 35 who received the YFV17D yellow fever vaccine. Each CDR3 is given with its conserved first and last residue. A D gene is named only where the DNA matches it firmly. A clone size is listed for some rows: how often the clone was seen (once, few, many), or a class if it is expanded.

j_call: TRBJ1-2; v_call: TRBV5-1; d_call: .; clone_size: .; cdr3_aa: CASSRGLAPDGYGYTF; cdr3_nt: TGCGCCAGCAGCCGAGGGTTGGCCCCGGATGGTTATGGCTACACCTTC
j_call: TRBJ2-1; v_call: TRBV5-1; d_call: .; clone_size: few; cdr3_aa: CASSRMMSSSYNEQFF; cdr3_nt: TGCGCCAGCAGCCGGATGATGAGTAGCTCCTACAATGAGCAGTTCTTC
j_call: TRBJ2-7; v_call: TRBV4-1; d_call: TRBD1; clone_size: .; cdr3_aa: CASSHRDSEERSSYEQYF; cdr3_nt: TGCGCCAGCAGCCACAGGGACAGCGAGGAACGGAGCTCCTACGAGCAGTACTTC
j_call: TRBJ2-1; v_call: TRBV5-1; d_call: TRBD1; clone_size: .; cdr3_aa: CASTPRDRGSEQFF; cdr3_nt: TGCGCCAGCACCCCCCGGGACAGGGGTAGTGAGCAGTTCTTC
j_call: TRBJ1-2; v_call: TRBV4-3; d_call: .; clone_size: many; cdr3_aa: CASSPRQQRGYGYTF; cdr3_nt: TGCGCCAGCAGCCCGCGACAGCAGAGAGGCTATGGCTACACCTTC
j_call: TRBJ1-4; v_call: TRBV6-6; d_call: TRBD1; clone_size: few; cdr3_aa: CASSSPGGGDEKLFF; cdr3_nt: TGTGCCAGCAGTTCTCCAGGGGGCGGGGATGAAAAACTGTTTTTT
j_call: TRBJ1-4; v_call: TRBV15; d_call: .; clone_size: .; cdr3_aa: CATSSSPHGARNEKLFF; cdr3_nt: TGTGCCACCAGCAGTAGCCCTCACGGGGCTAGAAATGAAAAACTGTTTTTT
j_call: TRBJ2-5; v_call: TRBV20-1; d_call: .; clone_size: .; cdr3_aa: CSARDLRGDQETQYF; cdr3_nt: TGCAGTGCTAGAGATCTGCGGGGAGACCAAGAGACCCAGTACTTC
j_call: TRBJ1-2; v_call: TRBV4-3; d_call: .; clone_size: many; cdr3_aa: CASSQEWGYGYTF; cdr3_nt: TGCGCCAGCAGCCAAGAGTGGGGGTATGGCTACACCTTC
j_call: TRBJ2-5; v_call: TRBV18; d_call: .; clone_size: .; cdr3_aa: CASSPTTWETQYF; cdr3_nt: TGTGCCAGCTCACCCACGACGTGGGAGACCCAGTACTTC
j_call: TRBJ1-5; v_call: TRBV6-2/TRBV6-3; d_call: TRBD1; clone_size: few; cdr3_aa: CASRRQGADNQPQHF; cdr3_nt: TGTGCCAGCCGTAGACAGGGGGCGGACAATCAGCCCCAGCATTTT
j_call: TRBJ2-2; v_call: TRBV7-3; d_call: .; clone_size: few; cdr3_aa: CASSLTSGANTGELFF; cdr3_nt: TGTGCCAGCAGCTTAACGTCTGGGGCGAACACCGGGGAGCTGTTTTTT